This entry describes one TCR beta chain. What antigen it recognizes has not been identified. No qualities accompany the bases; no much larger clone lies one base away. TCRbeta CDR3 regions were amplified from genomic DNA using the immunoSEQ Assay, a bias-controlled multiplex PCR. In the source study's methods: Within the assay, amplification of reference gene primers was used to estimate how many nucleated cells each sample contained. To quantify the absolute abundance of each unique TCRbeta CDR3 rearrangement, sequence reads were collapsed and filtered. For each sample, productive Simpson clonality was calculated by taking the square root of Simpson's diversity index across productive rearrangements. Sourced from immuneACCESS, this table was stored by TCRdb with only in-frame sequences that have V and J called. A share of the clones is absent; for the studies checked, an unresolved V gene accounts for under half, and the remainder has no known explanation. The DNA gave D and trimming, while V, J and clone size come from that table. This sample lists some 200,000 clones; 90% were detected once. The ten largest clones represent about 0.54% of the sample.

Each collaborating institution followed its own protocols to collect whole blood in K2EDTA tubes. For TCRbeta analysis, collaborator samples were shipped as frozen whole blood, as isolated PBMCs, or as DNA extracted from either sample type. The entry originates in a study of blood T cell repertoires in COVID-19 (dated by TCRdb to the early 2020s). Study-wide context: The collaborator samples originated in the United States, Italy and Spain and spanned the acute and convalescent phases of COVID-19. The prospective study material was composed of cDNA or gDNA derived from T cells, B-cell-depleted T cells, or PBMCs. The dataset comprised deeply sampled blood TCRbeta repertoires from subjects exposed to, actively infected with, or recovered from COVID-19. The repertoires were made available in a free public database intended to serve as a resource for research on the immune response to SARS-CoV-2. The samples were drawn from the first 160 participants of the ongoing ImmuneRACE study and from some 1,300 subjects provided by 6 global collaborators. Sample metadata almost always included a de-identified subject ID, COVID-19 status, age in years and sex. Where available, HLA class I and class II types were taken from metadata supplied by the sample provider and were not determined by assay-based typing. General study outcomes and caveats: The amount of clinical and demographic metadata varied by source and participant and was provided uncurated.

Looking up the germline V gene (reference sequence) yields CDR1 MNHEY and CDR2 SMNVEV. Germline trimming amounts to 2 bases on V and 7 bases on J, with 4 as the count of junction bases outside the gene matches. The CDR3, from cysteine to phenylalanine, totals 13 residues. Of the read, only the CDR3 DNA is kept; its 39 bases are in frame from base 1. The sequence is built from TRBV27 and TRBJ1-2, with TRBD1 identical over 7 junction bases. The sequencing input was peripheral blood. The sequence came from a man aged 50-60 years with acute or convalescent COVID-19. The DNA reads as follows: TGTGCCAGCAGTTTACAACAGGGGTTTGGCTACACCTTC. Its amino acids are CASSLQQGFGYTF.